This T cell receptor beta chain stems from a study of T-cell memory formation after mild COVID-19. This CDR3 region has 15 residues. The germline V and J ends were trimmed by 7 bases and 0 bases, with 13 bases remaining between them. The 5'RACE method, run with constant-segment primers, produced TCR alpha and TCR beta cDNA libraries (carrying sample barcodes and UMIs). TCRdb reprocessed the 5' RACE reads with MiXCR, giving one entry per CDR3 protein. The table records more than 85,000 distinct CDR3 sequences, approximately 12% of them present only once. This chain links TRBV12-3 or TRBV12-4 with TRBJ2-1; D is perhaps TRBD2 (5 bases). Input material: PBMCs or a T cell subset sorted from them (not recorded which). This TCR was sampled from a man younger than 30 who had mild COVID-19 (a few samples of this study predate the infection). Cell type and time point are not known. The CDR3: CASIRSESSYNEQFF. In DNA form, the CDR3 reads TGTGCCAGCATTCGTAGCGAGAGCTCCTACAATGAGCAGTTCTTC.